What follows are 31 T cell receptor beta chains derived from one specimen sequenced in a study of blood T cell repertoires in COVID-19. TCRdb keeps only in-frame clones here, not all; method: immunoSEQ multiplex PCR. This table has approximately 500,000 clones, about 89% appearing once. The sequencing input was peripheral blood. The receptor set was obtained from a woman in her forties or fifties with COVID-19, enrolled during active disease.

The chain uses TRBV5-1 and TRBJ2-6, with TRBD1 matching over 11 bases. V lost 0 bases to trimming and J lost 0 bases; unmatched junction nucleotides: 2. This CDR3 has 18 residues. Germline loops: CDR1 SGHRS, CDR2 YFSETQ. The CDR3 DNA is TGCGCCAGCAGCTTGGAGGGGACAGGGGGCTCTGGGGCCAACGTCCTGACTTTC. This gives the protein CASSLEGTGGSGANVLTF.

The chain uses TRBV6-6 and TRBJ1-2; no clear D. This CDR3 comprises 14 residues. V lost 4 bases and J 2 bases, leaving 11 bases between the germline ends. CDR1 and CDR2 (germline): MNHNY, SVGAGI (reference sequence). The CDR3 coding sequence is TGTGCCAGCAGTTCCCTTGGGCTAAACTATGGCTACACCTTC. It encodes CASSSLGLNYGYTF.

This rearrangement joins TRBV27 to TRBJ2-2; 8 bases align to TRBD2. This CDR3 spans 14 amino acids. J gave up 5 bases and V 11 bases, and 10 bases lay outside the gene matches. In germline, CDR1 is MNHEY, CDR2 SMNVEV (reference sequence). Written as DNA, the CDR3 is TGTGCCTCCTGCGGGGGGCAAGGGACCGGGGAGCTGTTTTTT. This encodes CASCGGQGTGELFF.

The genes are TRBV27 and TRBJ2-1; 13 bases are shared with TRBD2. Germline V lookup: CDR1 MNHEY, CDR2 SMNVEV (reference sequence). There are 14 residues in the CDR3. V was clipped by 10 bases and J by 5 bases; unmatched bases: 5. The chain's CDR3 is CATSLAGGHNEQFF. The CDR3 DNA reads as TGTGCCACGTCACTAGCGGGGGGGCACAATGAGCAGTTCTTC.

The CDR3 is CASSQIIRGQSEAFF. DNA of the CDR3: TGTGCCAGCAGCCAAATAATCAGGGGGCAAAGTGAAGCTTTCTTT. This sequence joins TRBV3-1 (or the pseudogene TRBV3-2) and TRBJ1-1; 8 nucleotides line up with TRBD1. V gave up 2 bases and J gave up 7 bases; unmatched junction bases: 9. The CDR3 consists of 15 residues. Germline CDR1 reads LGHDT; CDR2 reads YNNKEL (reference sequence).

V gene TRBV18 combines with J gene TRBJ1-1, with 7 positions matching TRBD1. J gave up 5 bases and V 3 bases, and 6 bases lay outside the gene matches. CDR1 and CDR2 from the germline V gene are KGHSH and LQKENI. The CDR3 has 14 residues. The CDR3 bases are TGTGCCAGCTCACCCGGACAGGAATTGACTGAAGCTTTCTTT. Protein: CASSPGQELTEAFF.

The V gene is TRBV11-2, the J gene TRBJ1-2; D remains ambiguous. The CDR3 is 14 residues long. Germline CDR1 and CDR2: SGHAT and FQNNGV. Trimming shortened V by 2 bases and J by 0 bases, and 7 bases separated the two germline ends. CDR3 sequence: CASSLTAPNYGYTF. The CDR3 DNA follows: TGTGCCAGCAGCTTAACAGCACCTAACTATGGCTACACCTTC.

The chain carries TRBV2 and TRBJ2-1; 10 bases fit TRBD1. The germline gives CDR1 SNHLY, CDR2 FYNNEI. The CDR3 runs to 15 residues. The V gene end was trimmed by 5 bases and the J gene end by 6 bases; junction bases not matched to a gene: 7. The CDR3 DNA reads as TGTGCCAGCAGTTGGACAGGGGGTATGAGCAATGAGCAGTTCTTC. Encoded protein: CASSWTGGMSNEQFF.

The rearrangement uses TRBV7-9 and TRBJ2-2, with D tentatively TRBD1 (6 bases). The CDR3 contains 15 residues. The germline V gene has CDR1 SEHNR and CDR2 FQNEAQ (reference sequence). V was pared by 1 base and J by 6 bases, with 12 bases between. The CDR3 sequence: CASSLGGRDAGELFF. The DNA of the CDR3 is TGTGCCAGCAGCTTAGGGGGGCGCGATGCCGGGGAGCTGTTTTTT.

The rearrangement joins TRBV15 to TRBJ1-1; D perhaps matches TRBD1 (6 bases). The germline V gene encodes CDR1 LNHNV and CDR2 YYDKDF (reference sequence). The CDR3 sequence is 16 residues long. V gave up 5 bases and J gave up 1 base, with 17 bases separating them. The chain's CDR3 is CATSPDLTGPNTEAFF. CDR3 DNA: TGTGCCACCAGCCCTGATTTGACAGGTCCGAACACTGAAGCTTTCTTT.

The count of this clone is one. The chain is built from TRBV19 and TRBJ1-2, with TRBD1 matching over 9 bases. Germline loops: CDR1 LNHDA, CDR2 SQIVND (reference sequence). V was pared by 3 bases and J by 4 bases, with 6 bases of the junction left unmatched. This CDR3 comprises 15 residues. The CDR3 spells CASSMGQGPFYGYTF. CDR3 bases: TGTGCCAGTAGTATGGGACAGGGCCCCTTCTATGGCTACACCTTC.

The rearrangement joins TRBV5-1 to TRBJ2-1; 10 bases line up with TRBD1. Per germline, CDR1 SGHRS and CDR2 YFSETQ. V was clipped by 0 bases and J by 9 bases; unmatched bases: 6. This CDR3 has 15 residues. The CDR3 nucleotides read TGCGCCAGCAGCTTGGTCCGGGACAGGGGTGTTGAGCAGTTCTTC. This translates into CASSLVRDRGVEQFF. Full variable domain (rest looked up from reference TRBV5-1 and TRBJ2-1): KAGVTQTPRYLIKTRGQQVTLSCSPISGHRSVSWYQQTPGQGLQFLFEYFSETQRNKGNFPGRFSGRQFSNSRSEMNVSTLELGDSALYLCASSLVRDRGVEQFFGPGTRLTVL.

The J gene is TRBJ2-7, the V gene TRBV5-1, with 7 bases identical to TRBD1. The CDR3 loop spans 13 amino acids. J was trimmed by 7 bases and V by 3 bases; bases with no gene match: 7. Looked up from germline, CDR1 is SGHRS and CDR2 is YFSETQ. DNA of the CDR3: TGCGCCAGCAGCTCTACAGGGGCGGAGGAGCAGTACTTC. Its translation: CASSSTGAEEQYF.

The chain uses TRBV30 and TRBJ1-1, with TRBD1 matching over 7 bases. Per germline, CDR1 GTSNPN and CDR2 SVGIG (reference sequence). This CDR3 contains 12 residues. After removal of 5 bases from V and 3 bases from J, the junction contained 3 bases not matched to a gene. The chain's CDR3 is CAWDTGDTEAFF. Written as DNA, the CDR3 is TGTGCCTGGGACACAGGGGACACTGAAGCTTTCTTT.

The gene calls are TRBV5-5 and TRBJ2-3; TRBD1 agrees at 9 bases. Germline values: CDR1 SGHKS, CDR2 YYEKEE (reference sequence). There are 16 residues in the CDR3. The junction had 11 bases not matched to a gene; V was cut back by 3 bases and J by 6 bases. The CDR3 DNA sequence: TGTGCCAGCAGCTCCCGGGACAGGGTCGTCAGGGATACGCAGTATTTT. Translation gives CASSSRDRVVRDTQYF.

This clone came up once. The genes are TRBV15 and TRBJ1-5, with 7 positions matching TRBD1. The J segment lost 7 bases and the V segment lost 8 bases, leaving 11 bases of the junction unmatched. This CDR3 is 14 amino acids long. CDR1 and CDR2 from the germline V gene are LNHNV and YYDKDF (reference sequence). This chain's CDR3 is CATGLTGNPQPQHF. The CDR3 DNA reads TGTGCCACCGGCTTGACAGGGAACCCACAGCCCCAGCATTTT.

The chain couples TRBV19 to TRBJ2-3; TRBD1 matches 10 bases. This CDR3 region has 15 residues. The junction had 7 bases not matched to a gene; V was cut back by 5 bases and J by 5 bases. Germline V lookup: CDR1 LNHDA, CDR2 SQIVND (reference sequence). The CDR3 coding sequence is TGTGCCAGTAGTTCCCGGGACAGGGGACGAGATACGCAGTATTTT. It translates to CASSSRDRGRDTQYF.

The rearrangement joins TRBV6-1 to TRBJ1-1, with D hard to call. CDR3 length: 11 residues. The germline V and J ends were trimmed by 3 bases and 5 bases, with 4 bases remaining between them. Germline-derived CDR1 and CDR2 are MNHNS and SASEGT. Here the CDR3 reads CASSETTEAFF. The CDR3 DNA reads TGTGCCAGCAGTGAGACAACTGAAGCTTTCTTT.

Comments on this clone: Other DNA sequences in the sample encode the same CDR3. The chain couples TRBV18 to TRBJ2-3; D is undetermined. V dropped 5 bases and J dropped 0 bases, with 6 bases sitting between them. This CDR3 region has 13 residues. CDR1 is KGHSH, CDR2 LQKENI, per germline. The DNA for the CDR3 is TGTGCCAGCTCAGGTACTAGCACAGATACGCAGTATTTT. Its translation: CASSGTSTDTQYF.

The CDR3 nucleotides read TGTGCCAGCAGCTTGGACAGGGGGCTATCAGATACGCAGTATTTT. It translates to CASSLDRGLSDTQYF. The chain recombines TRBV5-4 with TRBJ2-3; 9 positions agree with TRBD1. The CDR3 extends over 15 amino acids. J lost 4 bases, V lost 0 bases, and 3 bases had no gene match. Germline V CDR1 and CDR2: SGHNT, YYREEE (reference sequence).

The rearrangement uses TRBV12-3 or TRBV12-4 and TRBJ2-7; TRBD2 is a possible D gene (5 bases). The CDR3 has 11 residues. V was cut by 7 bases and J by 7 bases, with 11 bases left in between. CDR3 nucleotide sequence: TGTGCCAGCACCCGGGGTGTGGAGCAGTACTTC. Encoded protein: CASTRGVEQYF.

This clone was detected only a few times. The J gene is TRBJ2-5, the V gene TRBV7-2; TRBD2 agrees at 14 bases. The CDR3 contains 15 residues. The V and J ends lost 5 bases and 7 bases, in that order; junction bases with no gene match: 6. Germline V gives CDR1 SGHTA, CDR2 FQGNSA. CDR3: CASSVTSGGAGTQYF. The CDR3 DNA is TGTGCCAGCAGCGTGACTAGCGGGGGGGCGGGGACCCAGTACTTC.

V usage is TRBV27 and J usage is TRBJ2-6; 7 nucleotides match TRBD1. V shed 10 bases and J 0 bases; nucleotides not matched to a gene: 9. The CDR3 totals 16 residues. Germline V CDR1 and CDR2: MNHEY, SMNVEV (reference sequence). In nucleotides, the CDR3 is TGTGCCACACAAGGGGCAGGGGGCTCTGGGGCCAACGTCCTGACTTTC. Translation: CATQGAGGSGANVLTF.

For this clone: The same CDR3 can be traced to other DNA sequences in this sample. The CDR3 DNA reads TGTGCCAGCAGTGAATATGGCGGATATACGCAGTATTTT. Encoded protein: CASSEYGGYTQYF. The chain uses TRBV25-1 and TRBJ2-3; D not certain. V shed 0 bases and J shed 7 bases, with 8 bases lying between them. Looked up from germline, CDR1 is MGHDK and CDR2 is SYGVNS. The CDR3 totals 13 residues.

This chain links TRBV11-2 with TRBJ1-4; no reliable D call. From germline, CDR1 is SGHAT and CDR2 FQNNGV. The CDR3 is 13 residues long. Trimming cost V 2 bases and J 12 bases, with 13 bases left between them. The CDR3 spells CASSLPGVGELFF. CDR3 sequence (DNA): TGTGCCAGCAGCTTACCCGGGGTGGGAGAACTGTTTTTT.

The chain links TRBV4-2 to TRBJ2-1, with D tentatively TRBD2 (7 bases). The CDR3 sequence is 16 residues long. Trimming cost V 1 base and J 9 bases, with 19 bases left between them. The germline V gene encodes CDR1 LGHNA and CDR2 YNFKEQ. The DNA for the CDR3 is TGTGCCAGCAGCCAAGCCCATGAGGGGGGGCAGGGTGAGCAGTTCTTC. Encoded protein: CASSQAHEGGQGEQFF.

For the CDR3, the DNA is TGTGCCAGCATCTCTCCAGGGGGTTATTCACCCCTCCACTTT. As protein: CASISPGGYSPLHF. The chain employs TRBV6-5 and TRBJ1-6, with 7 nucleotides matching TRBD1. CDR3 size: 14 residues. V was pared by 7 bases and J by 8 bases, with 8 bases of the junction left unmatched. CDR1 MNHEY and CDR2 SVGAGI come from the germline V gene.

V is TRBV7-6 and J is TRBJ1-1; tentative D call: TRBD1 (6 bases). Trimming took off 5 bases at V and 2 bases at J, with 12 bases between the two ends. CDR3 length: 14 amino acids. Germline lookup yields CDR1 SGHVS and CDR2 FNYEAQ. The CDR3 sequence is CASSPRTANTEAFF. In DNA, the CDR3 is TGTGCCAGCAGCCCTCGGACAGCTAACACTGAAGCTTTCTTT.

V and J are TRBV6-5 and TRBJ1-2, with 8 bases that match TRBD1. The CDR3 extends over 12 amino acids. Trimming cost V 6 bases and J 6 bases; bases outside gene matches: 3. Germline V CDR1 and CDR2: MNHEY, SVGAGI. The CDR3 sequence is CASSRTGNGYTF. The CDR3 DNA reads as TGTGCCAGCAGCCGGACAGGGAATGGCTACACCTTC.

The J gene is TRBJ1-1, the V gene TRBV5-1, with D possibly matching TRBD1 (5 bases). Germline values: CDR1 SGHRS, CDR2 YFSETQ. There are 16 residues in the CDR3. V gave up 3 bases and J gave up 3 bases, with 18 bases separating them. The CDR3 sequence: CASSWRDGGGHTEAFF. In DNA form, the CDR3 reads TGCGCCAGCAGCTGGAGGGACGGAGGAGGTCACACTGAAGCTTTCTTT.

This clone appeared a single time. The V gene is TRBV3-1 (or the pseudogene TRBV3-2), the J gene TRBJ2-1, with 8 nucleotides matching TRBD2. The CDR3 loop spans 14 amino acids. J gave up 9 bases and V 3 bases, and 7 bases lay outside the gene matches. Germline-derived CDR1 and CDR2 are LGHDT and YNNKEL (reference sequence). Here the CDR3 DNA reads TGTGCCAGCAGCCAGGGACTAGTTACGGGTGAGCAGTTCTTC. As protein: CASSQGLVTGEQFF.